Listed here are 25 T cell receptor beta chains from one sample, sequenced in a study of blood T cell repertoires in COVID-19. TCRdb keeps only in-frame clones here, not all; method: immunoSEQ multiplex PCR. The data hold 300,000 to 350,000 clones, with approximately 88% observed a single time. Sequencing was performed on peripheral blood. The receptor source for this set is a man aged 30 to 45 with COVID-19, enrolled during active disease.

The chain combines TRBV11-2 with TRBJ2-2; D ambiguous. Deletions cut 5 bases from V and 13 bases from J, with 14 bases between. The CDR3 runs 12 residues. Per germline, CDR1 SGHAT and CDR2 FQNNGV. CDR3 sequence reads: CASSEPTLGLFF. As DNA, the CDR3 is TGTGCCAGCAGCGAGCCAACCCTTGGGCTGTTTTTT.

As DNA, the CDR3 is TGTGCCAGCAGACAGGGGGGCGGGGGCCAGATCTACGAGCAGTACTTC. Protein product: CASRQGGGGQIYEQYF. The chain couples TRBV28 to TRBJ2-7; TRBD1 is a possible D gene (8 bases). This CDR3 comprises 16 residues. Trimming left V 6 bases short and J 3 bases short, with 21 bases between. Germline V lookup: CDR1 MDHEN, CDR2 SYDVKM.

V and J are TRBV7-7 and TRBJ2-5; 14 bases fit TRBD2. Germline loops: CDR1 SSHAT, CDR2 FNYEAQ (reference sequence). Germline trimming cut 1 base from V and 4 bases from J; bases unmatched to any gene: 5. This CDR3 has 17 amino acids. CDR3: CASSLGQGTSGRETQYF. The CDR3 DNA sequence: TGTGCCAGCAGCTTAGGGCAGGGGACTAGCGGGAGAGAGACCCAGTACTTC.

The chain is built from TRBV5-1 and TRBJ2-3; TRBD2 matches 10 bases. V was clipped by 4 bases and J by 4 bases; unmatched bases: 9. Germline V CDR1 and CDR2: SGHRS, YFSETQ. The CDR3 loop spans 16 amino acids. The CDR3 is CASSRGLASPSDTQYF. CDR3 bases: TGCGCCAGCAGCCGGGGACTAGCGTCCCCCTCAGATACGCAGTATTTT. The full variable domain, rest sourced from reference TRBV5-1 and TRBJ2-3, is KAGVTQTPRYLIKTRGQQVTLSCSPISGHRSVSWYQQTPGQGLQFLFEYFSETQRNKGNFPGRFSGRQFSNSRSEMNVSTLELGDSALYLCASSRGLASPSDTQYFGPGTRLTVL.

This rearrangement joins TRBV29-1 to TRBJ2-5, with D unresolved. CDR1 and CDR2 (germline): SQVTM, ANQGSEA. CDR3 length: 14 residues. Between the trimmed V and J ends, which lost 2 bases and 3 bases, there was a span of 13 bases. In nucleotides, the CDR3 is TGCAGCGTTGAACCCCGACACGGTGAAGAGACCCAGTACTTC. Its protein is CSVEPRHGEETQYF.

The count of this clone is one. The V call is TRBV7-9, the J call TRBJ1-1, with D possibly matching TRBD1 (6 bases). The CDR3 loop spans 15 amino acids. Germline CDR1 is SEHNR and CDR2 is FQNEAQ (reference sequence). The V end lost 3 bases, the J end lost 1 base, and 12 bases lay between the germline ends. The CDR3 DNA is TGTGCCAGCAGCTTGGTAACAGGGCCGAACACTGAAGCTTTCTTT. Its protein product is CASSLVTGPNTEAFF.

This chain joins TRBV28 and TRBJ2-1, with TRBD1 as a possible D gene (9 bases). Germline lookup yields CDR1 MDHEN and CDR2 SYDVKM. CDR3 length: 18 residues. V dropped 10 bases and J dropped 3 bases, with 28 bases sitting between them. The CDR3 sequence: CATSPGQGKREFYNEQFF. CDR3 sequence (DNA): TGTGCCACTTCCCCGGGACAGGGTAAGCGGGAGTTCTACAATGAGCAGTTCTTC.

V usage is TRBV28 and J usage is TRBJ1-2; D is possibly TRBD1 (6 bases). Germline V gives CDR1 MDHEN, CDR2 SYDVKM. This CDR3 is 16 amino acids long. Trimming shortened V by 2 bases and J by 1 base, and 14 bases separated the two germline ends. The CDR3 DNA follows: TGTGCCAGCAGTTTAGGAGCCCTGGACAGTAACTATGGCTACACCTTC. Translation: CASSLGALDSNYGYTF.

On this clone itself: The same CDR3 can be traced to other DNA sequences in this sample. The chain joins TRBV19 to TRBJ2-2; TRBD2 might be the D (5 bases). This CDR3 comprises 13 residues. The germline V gene encodes CDR1 LNHDA and CDR2 SQIVND (reference sequence). The V and J ends lost 5 bases and 3 bases respectively, with 7 bases between them. CDR3 region: CASSRRDTGELFF. For the CDR3, the DNA is TGTGCCAGTAGTCGGCGGGACACCGGGGAGCTGTTTTTT.

This sequence joins TRBV5-1 and TRBJ2-7, with 11 nucleotides matching TRBD1. This CDR3 comprises 15 residues. The germline V gene encodes CDR1 SGHRS and CDR2 YFSETQ. With V trimmed by 4 bases and J by 11 bases, 14 bases remained unmatched. CDR3 coding DNA: TGCGCCAGCAGCCCTGGGGACAGGGGGGCTGGGGAGGAGTACTTC. Its translation is CASSPGDRGAGEEYF.

The CDR3, as DNA: TGTGCCAGCAGTGTCCTCGGGGGGGGCGGAACAGATACGCAGTATTTT. This encodes CASSVLGGGGTDTQYF. This chain connects TRBV25-1 to TRBJ2-3, with 8 bases identical to TRBD2. CDR3 length: 16 amino acids. Germline V lookup: CDR1 MGHDK, CDR2 SYGVNS. The junction had 9 bases not matched to a gene; V was cut back by 4 bases and J by 3 bases.

The chain links TRBV28 to TRBJ2-2, with D possibly being TRBD2 (6 bases). This CDR3 region has 13 residues. The ends were cut back, 3 bases at V and 11 bases at J, with 13 bases in the middle. CDR1 is MDHEN, CDR2 SYDVKM, per germline. CDR3 sequence (DNA): TGTGCCAGCAGTTTCGGGGGTACTAAAGAGCTGTTTTTT. It is translated as CASSFGGTKELFF.

A few counts support this clone. The gene calls are TRBV5-1 and TRBJ2-7; 8 bases are shared with TRBD1. This CDR3 spans 14 amino acids. V lost 1 base, J lost 5 bases, and 5 bases stayed unmatched. Germline lookup yields CDR1 SGHRS and CDR2 YFSETQ. This CDR3 is CASSLLQGVHEQYF. CDR3 nucleotides: TGCGCCAGCAGCTTGTTACAGGGGGTCCACGAGCAGTACTTC.

The rearrangement uses TRBV6-5 and TRBJ1-1, with 7 bases that match TRBD1. Germline V gene sequence: CDR1 MNHEY, CDR2 SVGAGI. Losses at the gene ends were 6 bases for V and 2 bases for J; bases not matched to a gene: 6. CDR3 size: 14 residues. DNA of the CDR3: TGTGCCAGCAGCAATAACAGGGGTAACACTGAAGCTTTCTTT. Protein: CASSNNRGNTEAFF.

The rearrangement links TRBV5-4 to TRBJ1-1, with 9 bases that match TRBD1. The CDR3 covers 16 residues. In germline, CDR1 is SGHNT, CDR2 YYREEE (reference sequence). V lost 3 bases to trimming and J lost 4 bases; unmatched junction nucleotides: 10. The CDR3 DNA reads as TGTGCCAGCAGCTCTGGTCCCGGGACAGGGAGCACTGAAGCTTTCTTT. Its translation: CASSSGPGTGSTEAFF.

This rearrangement joins TRBV29-1 to TRBJ2-7; 7 bases agree with TRBD2. The CDR3 spans 13 residues. With V trimmed by 3 bases and J by 4 bases, 6 bases remained unmatched. CDR1 is SQVTM, CDR2 ANQGSEA, per germline. CDR3 sequence (DNA): TGCAGCGTTGAGGGCGGGGGTATGTACGAGCAGTACTTC. Translating it yields CSVEGGGMYEQYF.

The chain links TRBV4-3 to TRBJ2-7; 9 bases match TRBD2. This CDR3 comprises 16 residues. The V gene's germline CDR1 is LGHNA and CDR2 YSLEER. V lost 4 bases to trimming and J lost 1 base; unmatched junction nucleotides: 8. In DNA, the CDR3 is TGCGCCAGCAGCCGTGACCGGACTAGCGTTTCCTACGAGCAGTACTTC. It yields the protein CASSRDRTSVSYEQYF.

The rearrangement links TRBV7-9 to TRBJ2-2; 7 bases fit TRBD2. Germline CDR1 reads SEHNR; CDR2 reads FQNEAQ (reference sequence). The length of the CDR3 is 14 residues. V dropped 8 bases and J dropped 1; count of bases not matched to a gene: 4. The DNA of the CDR3 is TGTGCCAGCTGGGGGGGACTGAACACCGGGGAGCTGTTTTTT. Translating it yields CASWGGLNTGELFF.

V and J are TRBV7-9 and TRBJ2-1; a possible D gene is TRBD1 (6 bases). The V end lost 4 bases, the J end lost 5 bases, and 21 bases lay between the germline ends. Germline V gene lookup returns CDR1 SEHNR and CDR2 FQNEAQ (reference sequence). The CDR3 has 17 amino acids. CDR3 sequence: CASSSLQTGRADNEQFF. CDR3 DNA: TGTGCCAGCAGCTCGCTGCAGACAGGAAGGGCCGACAATGAGCAGTTCTTC. The variable domain in full, completed from reference TRBV7-9 and TRBJ2-1, reads DTGVSQNPRHKITKRGQNVTFRCDPISEHNRLYWYRQTLGQGPEFLTYFQNEAQLEKSRLLSDRFSAERPKGSFSTLEIQRTEQGDSAMYLCASSSLQTGRADNEQFFGPGTRLTVL.

V gene TRBV2 combines with J gene TRBJ1-2; tentative D call: TRBD1 (6 bases). Germline CDR1 is SNHLY and CDR2 is FYNNEI. The CDR3 runs 14 residues. V was trimmed by 4 bases and J by 4 bases, leaving 13 bases between them. The CDR3 is CASSGGQGIYGYTF. As DNA, the CDR3 is TGTGCCAGCAGTGGAGGGCAGGGGATCTATGGCTACACCTTC.

The gene calls are TRBV19 and TRBJ1-4, with no clear D. Germline values: CDR1 LNHDA, CDR2 SQIVND (reference sequence). CDR3 length: 16 residues. V was shortened by 2 bases and J by 0 bases, with 10 bases between the two germline ends. CDR3 protein: CASSISLVATNEKLFF. For the CDR3, the DNA is TGTGCCAGTAGTATAAGCCTCGTCGCAACTAATGAAAAACTGTTTTTT. The entire variable domain, with the rest obtained from reference TRBV19 and TRBJ1-4, is as follows: DGGITQSPKYLFRKEGQNVTLSCEQNLNHDAMYWYRQDPGQGLRLIYYSQIVNDFQKGDIAEGYSVSREKKESFPLTVTSAQKNPTAFYLCASSISLVATNEKLFFGSGTQLSVL.

This clone was recorded once. This chain joins TRBV19 and TRBJ2-4; a possible D gene is TRBD1 (5 bases). There are 15 residues in the CDR3. The germline V gene has CDR1 LNHDA and CDR2 SQIVND (reference sequence). V gave up 7 bases and J gave up 0 bases, with 13 bases separating them. CDR3 nucleotides: TGTGCCAGTAAAGGACAATCCCTAGCCAAAAACATTCAGTACTTC. This translates into CASKGQSLAKNIQYF.

The chain recombines TRBV9 with TRBJ2-3; D unresolved. CDR1 SGDLS and CDR2 YYNGEE come from the germline V gene. The CDR3 is 13 residues long. Deletions cut 1 base from V and 1 base from J, with 4 bases between. The CDR3 here is CASSVIGTDTQYF. The DNA of the CDR3 is TGTGCCAGCAGCGTAATAGGCACAGATACGCAGTATTTT.

J is TRBJ1-4 and V is TRBV5-8, with 9 bases fitting TRBD1. This CDR3 region has 16 residues. Germline V gene sequence: CDR1 SGHTS, CDR2 YDEGEE. Trimming removed 3 bases from V and 6 bases from J; junction bases left unmatched: 9. The DNA of the CDR3 is TGTGCCAGCAGCTACTACACCGGGACAGGGTATGAAAAACTGTTTTTT. Residues: CASSYYTGTGYEKLFF.

V is TRBV12-3 or TRBV12-4 and J is TRBJ2-7, with 7 bases aligning to TRBD2. The V gene end was trimmed by 3 bases and the J gene end by 12 bases; junction bases not matched to a gene: 8. This CDR3 is built from 12 residues. The CDR3 here is CASSFYLAGVYF. CDR3 nucleotide sequence: TGTGCCAGCAGTTTCTATTTAGCGGGTGTGTACTTC.